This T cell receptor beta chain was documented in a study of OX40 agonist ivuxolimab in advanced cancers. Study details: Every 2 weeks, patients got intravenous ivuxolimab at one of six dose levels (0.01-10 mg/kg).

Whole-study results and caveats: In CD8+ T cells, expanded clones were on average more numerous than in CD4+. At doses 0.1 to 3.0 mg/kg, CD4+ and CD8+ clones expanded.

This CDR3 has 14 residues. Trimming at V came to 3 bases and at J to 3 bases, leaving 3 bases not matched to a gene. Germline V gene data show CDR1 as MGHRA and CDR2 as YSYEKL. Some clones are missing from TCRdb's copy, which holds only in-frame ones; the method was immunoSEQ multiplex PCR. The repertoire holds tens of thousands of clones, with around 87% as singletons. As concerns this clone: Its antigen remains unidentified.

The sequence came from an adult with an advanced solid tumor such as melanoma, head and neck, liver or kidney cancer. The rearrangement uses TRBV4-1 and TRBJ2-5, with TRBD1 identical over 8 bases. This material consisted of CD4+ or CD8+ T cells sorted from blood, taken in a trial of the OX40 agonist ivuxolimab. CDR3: CASSQRTGKETQYF. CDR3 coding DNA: TGCGCCAGCAGCCAGCGGACAGGGAAAGAGACCCAGTACTTC.